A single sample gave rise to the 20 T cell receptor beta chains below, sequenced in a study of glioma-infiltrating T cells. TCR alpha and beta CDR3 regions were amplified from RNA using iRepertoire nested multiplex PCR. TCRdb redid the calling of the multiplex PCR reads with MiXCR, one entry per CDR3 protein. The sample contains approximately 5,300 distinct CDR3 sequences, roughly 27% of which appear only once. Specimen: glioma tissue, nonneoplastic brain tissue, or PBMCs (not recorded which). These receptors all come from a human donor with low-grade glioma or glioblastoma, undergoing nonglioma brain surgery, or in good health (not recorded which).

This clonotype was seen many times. The CDR3 DNA reads TGCGCCAGCAGCCACGGGACCCTAATGAACACTGAAGCTTTCTTT. Translating it yields CASSHGTLMNTEAFF. The chain combines TRBV4-3 with TRBJ1-1; D is possibly TRBD1 (5 bases). This CDR3 has 15 residues. Germline V gene lookup returns CDR1 LGHNA and CDR2 YSLEER. Between the trimmed V and J ends, which lost 3 bases and 0 bases, there was a span of 11 bases.

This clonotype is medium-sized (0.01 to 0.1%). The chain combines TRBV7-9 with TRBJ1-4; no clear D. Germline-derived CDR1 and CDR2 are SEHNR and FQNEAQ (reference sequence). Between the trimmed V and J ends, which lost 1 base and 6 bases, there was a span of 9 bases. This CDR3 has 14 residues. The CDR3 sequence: CASSLGYGDEKLFF. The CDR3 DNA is TGTGCCAGCAGCTTAGGCTATGGAGATGAAAAACTGTTTTTT.

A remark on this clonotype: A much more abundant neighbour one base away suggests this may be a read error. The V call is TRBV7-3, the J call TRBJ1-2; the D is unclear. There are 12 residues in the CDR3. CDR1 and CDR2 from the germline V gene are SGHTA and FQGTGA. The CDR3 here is CVSGETDYGYTF. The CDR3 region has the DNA TGTGTCAGCGGGGAGACGGACTATGGCTACACCTTC.

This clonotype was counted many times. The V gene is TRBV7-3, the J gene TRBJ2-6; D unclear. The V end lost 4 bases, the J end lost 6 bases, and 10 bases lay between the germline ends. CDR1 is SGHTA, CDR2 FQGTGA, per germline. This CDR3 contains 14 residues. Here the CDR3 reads CASSSGLLANVLTF. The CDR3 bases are TGTGCCAGCAGCTCGGGCCTGCTGGCCAACGTCCTGACTTTC.

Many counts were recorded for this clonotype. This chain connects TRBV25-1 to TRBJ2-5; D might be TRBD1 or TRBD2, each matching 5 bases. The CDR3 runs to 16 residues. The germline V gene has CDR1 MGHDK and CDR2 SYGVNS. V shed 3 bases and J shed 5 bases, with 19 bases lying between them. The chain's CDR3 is CASSESLGPPWETQYF. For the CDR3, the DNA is TGTGCCAGCAGTGAGTCACTGGGACCCCCTTGGGAGACCCAGTACTTC.

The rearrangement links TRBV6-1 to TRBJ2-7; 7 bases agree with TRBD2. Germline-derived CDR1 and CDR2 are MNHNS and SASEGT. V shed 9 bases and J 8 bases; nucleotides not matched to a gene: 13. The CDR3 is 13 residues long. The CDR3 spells CARSDRLADKQYV. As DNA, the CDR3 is TGTGCCAGAAGCGACAGACTAGCTGATAAGCAGTACGTC.

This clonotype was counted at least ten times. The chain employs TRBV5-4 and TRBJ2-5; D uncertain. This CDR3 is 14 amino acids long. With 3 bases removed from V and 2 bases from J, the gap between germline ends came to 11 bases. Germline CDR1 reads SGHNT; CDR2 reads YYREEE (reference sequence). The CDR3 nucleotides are TGTGCCAGCAGCTCCGGACCAATACAAGAGACCCAGTACTTC. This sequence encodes CASSSGPIQETQYF.

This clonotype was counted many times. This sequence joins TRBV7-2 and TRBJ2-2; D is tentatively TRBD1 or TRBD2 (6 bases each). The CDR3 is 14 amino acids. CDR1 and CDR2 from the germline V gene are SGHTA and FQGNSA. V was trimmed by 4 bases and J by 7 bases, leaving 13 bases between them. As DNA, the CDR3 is TGTGCCAGCAGCTCCAGGCGGGACAACGGGGAGCTGTTTTTT. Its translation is CASSSRRDNGELFF.

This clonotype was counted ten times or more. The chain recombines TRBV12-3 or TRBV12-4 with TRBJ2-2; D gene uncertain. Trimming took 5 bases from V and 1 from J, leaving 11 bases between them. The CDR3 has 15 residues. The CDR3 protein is CASSLRQVNTGELFF. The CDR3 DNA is TGTGCCAGCAGTCTCCGACAAGTGAACACCGGGGAGCTGTTTTTT.

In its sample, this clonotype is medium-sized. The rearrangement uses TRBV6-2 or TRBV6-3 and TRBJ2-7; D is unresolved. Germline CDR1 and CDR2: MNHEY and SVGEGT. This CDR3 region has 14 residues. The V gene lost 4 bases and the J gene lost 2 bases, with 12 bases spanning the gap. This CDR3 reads CASSSLSGTYEQYV. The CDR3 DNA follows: TGTGCCAGCAGTTCTCTTTCTGGGACCTACGAGCAGTACGTC.

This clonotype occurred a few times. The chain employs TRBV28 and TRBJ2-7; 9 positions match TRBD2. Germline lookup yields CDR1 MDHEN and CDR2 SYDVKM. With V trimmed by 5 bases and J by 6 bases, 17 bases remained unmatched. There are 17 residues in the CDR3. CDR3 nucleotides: TGTGCCAGCAGTCCCTTTATAGGGGGGACTAGCTCCCTCGAGCAGTACTTC. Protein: CASSPFIGGTSSLEQYF.

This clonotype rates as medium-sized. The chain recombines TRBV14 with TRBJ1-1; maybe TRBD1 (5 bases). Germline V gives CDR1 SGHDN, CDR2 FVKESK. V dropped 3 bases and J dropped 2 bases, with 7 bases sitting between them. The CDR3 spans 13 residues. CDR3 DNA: TGTGCCAGCAGCCAGACAGCTAACACTGAAGCTTTCTTT. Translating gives CASSQTANTEAFF.

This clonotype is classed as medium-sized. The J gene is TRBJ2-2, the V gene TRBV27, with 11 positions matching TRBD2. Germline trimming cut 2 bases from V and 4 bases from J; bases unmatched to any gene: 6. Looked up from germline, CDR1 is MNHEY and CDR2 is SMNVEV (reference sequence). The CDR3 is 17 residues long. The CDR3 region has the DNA TGTGCCAGCAGTTTACGTCTTACTAGCGGGAGCACCGGGGAGCTGTTTTTT. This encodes CASSLRLTSGSTGELFF.

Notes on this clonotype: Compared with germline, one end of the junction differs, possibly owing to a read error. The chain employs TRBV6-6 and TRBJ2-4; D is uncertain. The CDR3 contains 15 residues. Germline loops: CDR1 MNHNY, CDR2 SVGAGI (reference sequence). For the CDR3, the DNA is TGTTCCAGCAGTTCCGGTGGATTCGCAAACAAAATTCAGTACTTC. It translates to CSSSSGGFANKIQYF.

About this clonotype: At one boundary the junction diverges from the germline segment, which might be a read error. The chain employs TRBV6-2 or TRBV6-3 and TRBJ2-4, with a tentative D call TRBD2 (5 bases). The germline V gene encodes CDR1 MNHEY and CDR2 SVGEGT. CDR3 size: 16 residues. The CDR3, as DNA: TGTTCCAGCAGTTACGCGGTAGCTGGAGTCCGGAGGATTCAGTACTTC. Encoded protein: CSSSYAVAGVRRIQYF.

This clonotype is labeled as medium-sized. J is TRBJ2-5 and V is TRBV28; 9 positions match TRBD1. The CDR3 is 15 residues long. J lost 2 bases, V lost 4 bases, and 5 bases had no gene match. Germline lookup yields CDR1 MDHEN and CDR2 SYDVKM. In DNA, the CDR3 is TGTGCCAGCAGTTCCGGGACAGGGCCTCAAGAGACCCAGTACTTC. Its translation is CASSSGTGPQETQYF.

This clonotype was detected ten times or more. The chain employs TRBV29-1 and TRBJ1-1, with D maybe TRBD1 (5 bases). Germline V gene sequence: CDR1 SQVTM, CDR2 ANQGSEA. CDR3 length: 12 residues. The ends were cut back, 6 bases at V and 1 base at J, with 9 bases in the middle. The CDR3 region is CSVDSQNTEAFF. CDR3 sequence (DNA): TGCAGCGTCGACAGCCAGAACACTGAAGCTTTCTTT.

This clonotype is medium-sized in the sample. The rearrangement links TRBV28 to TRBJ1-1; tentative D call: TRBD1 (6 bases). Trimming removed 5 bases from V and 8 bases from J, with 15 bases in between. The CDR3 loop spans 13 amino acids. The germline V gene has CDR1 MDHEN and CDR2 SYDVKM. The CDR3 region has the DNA TGTGCCAGCAGTCCACCACAGGGTACCGAAGCTTTCTTT. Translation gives CASSPPQGTEAFF.

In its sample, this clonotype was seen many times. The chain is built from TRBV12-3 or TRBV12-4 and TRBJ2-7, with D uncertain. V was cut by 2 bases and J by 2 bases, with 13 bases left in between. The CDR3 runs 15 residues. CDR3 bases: TGTGCCAGCAGTTTACTATCGGTTCGTCCCTACGAGCAGTACGTC. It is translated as CASSLLSVRPYEQYV.

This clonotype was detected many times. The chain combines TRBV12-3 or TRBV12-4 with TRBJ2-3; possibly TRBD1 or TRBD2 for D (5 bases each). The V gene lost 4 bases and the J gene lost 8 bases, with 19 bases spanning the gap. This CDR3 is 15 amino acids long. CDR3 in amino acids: CASSSQGVGMVTQYF. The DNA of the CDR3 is TGTGCCAGCAGTTCCCAAGGGGTCGGGATGGTTACGCAGTATTTT.